This T cell receptor (beta chain) was sequenced for a study of cytomegalovirus exposure and HLA in healthy donors. This clone came up once. PCR amplification relied on 60 Vbeta primers (plus 13 Jbeta primers). Produced via immunoSEQ multiplex PCR; TCRdb's table is partial and in-frame only. The sample gives about 130,000 clones, about 84% of which show up once; 0.95% to 1.5% is in the top ten. With 4 bases clipped from V and 5 bases from J, the junction kept 10 bases outside the gene matches. Germline CDR1 is SGHDT and CDR2 is YYEEEE. The CDR3 is made up of 15 amino acids. The TCR sequence derives from a boy younger than 18 in good health and CMV-seronegative. The sequenced sample consisted of PBMCs. The chain combines TRBV5-6 with TRBJ2-5, with TRBD2 matching 8 bases. The CDR3 sequence is CASSGRGRWFETQYF. The CDR3 DNA reads as TGTGCCAGCAGCGGTCGCGGGAGGTGGTTTGAGACCCAGTACTTC.